This T cell receptor (beta chain) derives from a study of response to subunit inactivated influenza vaccine. Many counts were recorded for this clonotype. One entry per CDR3 protein, called by TCRdb with MiXCR from the RT-PCR reads. The sample includes 500,000 to 600,000 distinct CDR3 sequences, over 9% of them seen just once. V lost 4 bases to trimming and J lost 5 bases; unmatched junction nucleotides: 7. The CDR3 has 14 residues. The germline V gene has CDR1 MNHEY and CDR2 SMNVEV (reference sequence). These same records also appear under a second study, on T cells expressing NK-cell markers. This second report adds: The cDNA for TCR beta came from 5'RACE template switching with UMIs. Seven of the eight sequenced donors were classified as HCMV-seropositive, and one was classified as seronegative. These clonotypes additionally ranked first within the CD3+CD56-NKG2C+ fraction of a few donors. Questions lingered over whether expanded NKG2C+ T cell clones were HCMV-specific.

The V gene is TRBV27, the J gene TRBJ2-5; 7 bases line up with TRBD1. This TCR derives from a man aged 50 to 60 who received an inactivated influenza vaccine. The sequencing here drew on PBMCs from blood, taken on the day of vaccination. The CDR3 DNA is TGTGCCAGCAGTTCGACAGGGAGTGATGAGACCCAGTACTTC. It translates to CASSSTGSDETQYF.